The clone carrying this T cell receptor beta chain has more than one count but fewer than ten. Its antigen is not identified. In the same sample, other DNA sequences code for this CDR3. V gave up 4 bases and J gave up 2 bases, with 9 bases separating them. CDR1 is MDHEN and CDR2 is SYDVKM in the germline V gene. This CDR3 has 14 residues. Sequencing used immunoSEQ multiplex PCR; TCRdb keeps in-frame clones, though not all of them. The profile covers about 730,000 clones, with 72% appearing a single time and about 1.8% taken by the ten largest. This sample is drawn from a study of shared clonotypes between healthy human individuals. In the study overall: The study drew on a couple of women and a few men aged 18 to 49 as donors.

Study-level points and caveats: On the whole, naive subsets had larger estimated richness than memory subsets had. Clonotype sharing across a few donors was observed for roughly 5% of naive CD4 clonotypes.

This sequence was found in a woman in her thirties in good health. J is TRBJ2-1 and V is TRBV28; TRBD1 is a possible D gene (6 bases). Material for sequencing was memory CD4+ T cells sorted from blood. The subset was: CD45RA-negative fraction. CDR3 nucleotides: TGTGCCAGCAGTTATCAGGGGACCTACAATGAGCAGTTCTTC. It codes for CASSYQGTYNEQFF.